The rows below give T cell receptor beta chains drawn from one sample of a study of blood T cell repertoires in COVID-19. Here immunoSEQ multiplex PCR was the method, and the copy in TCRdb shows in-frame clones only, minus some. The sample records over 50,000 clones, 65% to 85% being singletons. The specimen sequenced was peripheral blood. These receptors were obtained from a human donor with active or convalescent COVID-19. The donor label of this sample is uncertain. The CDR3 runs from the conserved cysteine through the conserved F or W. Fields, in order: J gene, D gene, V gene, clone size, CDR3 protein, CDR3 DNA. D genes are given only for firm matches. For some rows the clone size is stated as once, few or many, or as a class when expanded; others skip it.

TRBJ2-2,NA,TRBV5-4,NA,CASQTGLRDYHTGELFF,TGTGCCAGTCAGACAGGACTCCGGGACTACCACACCGGGGAGCTGTTTTTT
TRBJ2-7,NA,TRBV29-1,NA,CSVAPRRFDSYEQYF,TGCAGCGTTGCACCACGCAGGTTCGACTCCTACGAGCAGTACTTC
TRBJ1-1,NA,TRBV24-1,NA,CATSDSRGTNTEAFF,TGTGCCACCAGTGATTCCAGGGGTACGAACACTGAAGCTTTCTTT
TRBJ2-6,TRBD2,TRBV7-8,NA,CASSSLTSGTISGANVLTF,TGTGCCAGCAGCTCCCTCACTAGCGGGACTATCTCTGGGGCCAACGTCCTGACTTTC
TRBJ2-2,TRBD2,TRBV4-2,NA,CASSQGSAGGSTGELFF,TGTGCCAGCAGCCAAGGGTCGGCGGGAGGTAGTACCGGGGAGCTGTTTTTT
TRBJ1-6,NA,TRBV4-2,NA,CASSQDPRGYARSLHF,TGTGCCAGCAGCCAAGACCCTAGGGGGTACGCTAGGTCCCTCCACTTT
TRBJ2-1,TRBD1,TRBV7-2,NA,CASSSRGTGSYNEQFF,TGTGCCAGCAGCTCCCGGGGGACAGGCTCCTACAATGAGCAGTTCTTC
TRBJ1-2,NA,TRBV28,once,CASLMGGSKSGYTF,TGTGCCAGCCTGATGGGGGGATCGAAATCGGGCTACACCTTC
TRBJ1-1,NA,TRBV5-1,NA,CASSLGRRQLMNTEAFF,TGCGCCAGCAGCTTGGGACGCCGACAGTTAATGAACACTGAAGCTTTCTTT
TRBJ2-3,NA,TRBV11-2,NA,CASSLDWSLRTQYF,TGTGCCAGCAGCTTAGATTGGAGTCTCAGAACGCAGTATTTT
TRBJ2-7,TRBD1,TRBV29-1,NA,CSVTDRGPLYEQYF,TGCAGCGTGACCGACAGGGGCCCTCTCTACGAGCAGTACTTC
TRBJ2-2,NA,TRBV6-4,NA,CASSEARDTGELFF,TGTGCCAGCAGTGAGGCTAGAGACACCGGGGAGCTGTTTTTT
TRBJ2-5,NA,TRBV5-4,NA,CASSRDSRQGGQETQYF,TGTGCCAGCAGCCGGGATTCTCGGCAGGGGGGACAAGAGACCCAGTACTTC
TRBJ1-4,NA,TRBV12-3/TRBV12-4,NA,CASSLGSGEKLFF,TGTGCCAGCAGTCTGGGGTCGGGGGAAAAACTGTTTTTT
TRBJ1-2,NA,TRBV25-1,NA,CASSDGGATTLYGYTF,TGTGCCAGCAGTGATGGGGGGGCCACAACCCTCTATGGCTACACCTTC
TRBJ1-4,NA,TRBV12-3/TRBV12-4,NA,CASSLGTSEKLFF,TGTGCCAGCAGCCTAGGGACTAGCGAAAAACTGTTTTTT
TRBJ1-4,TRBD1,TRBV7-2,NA,CASSRDRGGEKLFF,TGTGCCAGCAGCCGTGACAGGGGTGGTGAAAAACTGTTTTTT
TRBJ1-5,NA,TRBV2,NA,CASGPHRDQPQHF,TGTGCCAGCGGTCCCCACAGGGATCAGCCCCAGCATTTT
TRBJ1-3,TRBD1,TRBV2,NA,CASRGDTDRGSGNTIYF,TGTGCCAGCAGGGGAGATACGGACAGGGGATCTGGAAACACCATATATTTT
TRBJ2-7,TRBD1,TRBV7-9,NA,CASSPDRVGREQYF,TGTGCCAGCAGCCCGGACAGGGTAGGTCGAGAGCAGTACTTC